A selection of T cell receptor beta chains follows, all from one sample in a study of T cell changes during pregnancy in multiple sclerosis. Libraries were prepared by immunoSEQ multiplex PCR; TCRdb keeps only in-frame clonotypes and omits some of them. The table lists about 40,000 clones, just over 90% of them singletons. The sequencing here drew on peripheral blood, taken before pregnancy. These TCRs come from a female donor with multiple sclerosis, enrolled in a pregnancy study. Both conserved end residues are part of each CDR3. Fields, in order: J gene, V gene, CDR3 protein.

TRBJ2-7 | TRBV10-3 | CAISRLAGVPSSYEQYF
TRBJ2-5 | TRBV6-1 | CASRRSGLAGETQYF
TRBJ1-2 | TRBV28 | CASRNRTLLYGYTF
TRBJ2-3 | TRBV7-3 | CASSSSGTDTQYF
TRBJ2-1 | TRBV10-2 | CASKIGLAGLEQFF
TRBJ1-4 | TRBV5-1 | CASSLGLATNEKLFF
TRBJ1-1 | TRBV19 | CASNGLGQGILNTEAFF
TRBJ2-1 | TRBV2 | CASSEEINRREQFF
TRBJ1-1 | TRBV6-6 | CASNSRNKNTEAFF
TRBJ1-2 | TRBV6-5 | CASSKEWDRPGYTF
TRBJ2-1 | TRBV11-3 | CASSFGTSGSYNEQFF
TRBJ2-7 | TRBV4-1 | CASSQDYRASYEQYF
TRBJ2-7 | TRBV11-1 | CASSFRLGGDYEQYF
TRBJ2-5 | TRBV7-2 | CASSSTSGRRLAETQYF
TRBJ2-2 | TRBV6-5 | CASRQGGQNTGELFF
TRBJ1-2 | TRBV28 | CASSPAGTGLIYGYTF
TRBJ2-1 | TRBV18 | CASSPPGQGNEQFF
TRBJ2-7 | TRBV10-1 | CASSETSGYEQYF
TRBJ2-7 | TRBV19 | CATSRDNSYEQYF
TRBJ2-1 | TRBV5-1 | CASSLPGEQFF
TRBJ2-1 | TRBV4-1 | CASSQGAGTRTNEQFF
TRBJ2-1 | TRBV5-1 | CASSLTSGAYNEQFF
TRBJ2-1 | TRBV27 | CASRGTIHNEQFF
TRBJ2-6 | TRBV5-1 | CASSLGAGANVLTF
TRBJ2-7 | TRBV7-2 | CASSYTSGDTYEQYF
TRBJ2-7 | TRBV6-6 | CASGRDRAYEQYF
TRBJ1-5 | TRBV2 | CASIRDRGREPQHF
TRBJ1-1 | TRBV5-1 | CASSLELTGAEAFF
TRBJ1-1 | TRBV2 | CASSEFLLGDTNENTEAFF
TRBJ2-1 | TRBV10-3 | CAIRATGHPSNEQFF
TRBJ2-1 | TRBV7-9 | CASSLMSDNEQFF
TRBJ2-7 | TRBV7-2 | CASSLGAPPSEQYF
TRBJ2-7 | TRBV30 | CACEGRPGYEQYF
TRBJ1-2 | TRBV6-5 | CASSYRGQGNYGYTF
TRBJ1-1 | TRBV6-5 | CASSYLQASFAFF
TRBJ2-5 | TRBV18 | CASSTGVTDQETQYF
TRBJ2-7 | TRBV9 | CASSVGTSGRWLGEQYF
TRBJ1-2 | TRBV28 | CASSLFGGGYGYTF
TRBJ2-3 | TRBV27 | CASSIVGIDTQYF
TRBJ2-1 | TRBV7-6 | CASSFLLAGANEQFF
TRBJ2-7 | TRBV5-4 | CASSLVPATYEQYF
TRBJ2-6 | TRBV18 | CASSSQSSGANVLTF
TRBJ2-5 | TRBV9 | CASSQEGGETQYF
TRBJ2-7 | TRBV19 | CASSRTGRAYEQYF
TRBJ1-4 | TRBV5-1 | CASSPDSRNEKLFF
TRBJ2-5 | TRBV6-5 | CASSSPGTGQETQYF
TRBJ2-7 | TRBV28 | CASSLSLGGWEQYF
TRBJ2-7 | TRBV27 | CASSLSTGFPKEQYF
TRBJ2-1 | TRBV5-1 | CASRLDVLHEQFF
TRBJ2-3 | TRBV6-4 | CASRDLPPDTQYF
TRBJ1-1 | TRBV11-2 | CASSLGRGTLINTEAFF
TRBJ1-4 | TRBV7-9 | CASSLGLFEKLFF
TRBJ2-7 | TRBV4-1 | CASSPADYNYPTYEQYF